These T cell receptor beta chains were read from a single sample in a study of blood T cell repertoires in COVID-19. Repertoires were generated with immunoSEQ multiplex PCR, while TCRdb's copy carries only in-frame clones and drops some. The sample holds about 74,000 clones, 88% seen once. The specimen sequenced was peripheral blood. The receptors derive from a woman older than 75 with active or convalescent COVID-19. Both conserved end residues are part of each CDR3. D genes are given only for firm matches. The size entry is marked missing in some rows and otherwise reads once, few, many or a size class.

v_gene	abundance	d_gene	j_gene	CDR3nt	CDR3aa
TRBV6-5	once	TRBD1	TRBJ1-1	TGTGCCAGCAGTTACTCGGGACAGTTGAACACTGAAGCTTTCTTT	CASSYSGQLNTEAFF
TRBV7-2	NA	TRBD2	TRBJ2-5	TGTGCCAGCAGCCTGACTAGCGGGCTAGCGGAGACCCAGTACTTC	CASSLTSGLAETQYF
TRBV15	NA	NA	TRBJ1-3	TGTGCCACCAGCAAGGCCCGAGGGGGTGGAAACACCATATATTTT	CATSKARGGGNTIYF
TRBV11-2	NA	TRBD1	TRBJ2-7	TGTGCCAGCAGCATGGACAGGCTCTCCTACGAGCAGTACTTC	CASSMDRLSYEQYF
TRBV27	NA	NA	TRBJ2-7	TGTGCCAGCAGACCACAGGGAGGGCTCTACGAGCAGTACTTC	CASRPQGGLYEQYF
TRBV19	NA	NA	TRBJ1-5	TGTGCCAGTAGCCAAATCGCGGGGAATCAGCCCCAGCATTTT	CASSQIAGNQPQHF
TRBV5-1	NA	NA	TRBJ2-7	TGCGCCAGCAGCTTGGTTCCTAGCCTCCCTGCCGAGCAGTACTTC	CASSLVPSLPAEQYF
TRBV7-8	few	TRBD1	TRBJ1-1	TGTGCCAGCAGCCCGGGACAGGGACCAACGAACACTGAAGCTTTCTTT	CASSPGQGPTNTEAFF
TRBV27	NA	NA	TRBJ1-5	TGTGCCAGCAGTTTACGACTAGGGCTCCAGCCCCAGCATTTT	CASSLRLGLQPQHF
TRBV24-1	NA	NA	TRBJ1-2	TGTGCCACCAGTGATCTCGGTCGGGGGGGCTACACCTTC	CATSDLGRGGYTF
TRBV6-5	NA	TRBD1	TRBJ1-4	TGTGCCAGCAGTTACACAGGGGATGGTGGTGAAAAACTGTTTTTT	CASSYTGDGGEKLFF
TRBV19	NA	NA	TRBJ2-7	TGTGCCAGTAGTAACAGGGACGGAGGCTACGAGCAGTACTTC	CASSNRDGGYEQYF
TRBV6-5	NA	TRBD1	TRBJ2-2	TGTGCCAGCAGTTACTATGGGACAGGACGCACCGGGGAGCTGTTTTTT	CASSYYGTGRTGELFF
TRBV9	NA	TRBD2	TRBJ2-1	TGTGCCAGCAGCACAAGCGGGAGCTCCTACAATGAGCAGTTCTTC	CASSTSGSSYNEQFF
TRBV19	NA	TRBD1	TRBJ1-3	TGTGCCAGTAGCTTACAGGGGATCTCTGGAAACACCATATATTTT	CASSLQGISGNTIYF
TRBV5-4	NA	TRBD1	TRBJ1-1	TGTGCCAGCAGCATAGGACAACAGGGGACTGGCACTGAAGCTTTCTTT	CASSIGQQGTGTEAFF
TRBV10-1	few	NA	TRBJ2-7	TGCGCCAGCAGTAGAGACAGCCTCGAAGGGGAGCAGTACTTC	CASSRDSLEGEQYF
TRBV3-1/TRBV3-2	NA	NA	TRBJ2-7	TGTGCCAGCAGCGCTAGAAGTCCGAAGGCTGACGGCGCAAGCTCCTACGAGCAGTACTTC	CASSARSPKADGASSYEQYF
TRBV2	NA	NA	TRBJ2-5	TGTGCCAGCAGTGGCGGGATTCGAGGGACCCAGTACTTC	CASSGGIRGTQYF
TRBV25-1	NA	TRBD2	TRBJ2-1	TGTGCCAGCAGTGAACAGACTAGCGGGAGAGGCAATGAGCAGTTCTTC	CASSEQTSGRGNEQFF
TRBV20-1	once	TRBD1	TRBJ1-1	TGCAGTGCTAGTGGGACAGGGGCCTTTTGGGGAGCTTTCTTT	CSASGTGAFWGAFF
TRBV4-1	NA	TRBD1	TRBJ2-1	TGCGCCAGCAGCCAAGTGAGGACAGGCCGGAATGAGCAGTTCTTC	CASSQVRTGRNEQFF
TRBV11-2	NA	TRBD2	TRBJ2-3	TGTGCCAGCAGCTTAGGGACTAGCTACACAGATACGCAGTATTTT	CASSLGTSYTDTQYF
TRBV29-1	NA	NA	TRBJ1-4	TGCAGCGTTGGTGGGCAGGATAATGAAAAACTGTTTTTT	CSVGGQDNEKLFF
TRBV18	NA	NA	TRBJ2-5	TGTGCCAGCTCACTCAATAGGGGCGCACCGGGAGAGACCCAGTACTTC	CASSLNRGAPGETQYF
TRBV3-1/TRBV3-2	NA	NA	TRBJ1-2	TGTGCCAGCAGCCAAGTAGGGGCGGACTATGGCTACACCTTC	CASSQVGADYGYTF
TRBV3-1/TRBV3-2	NA	NA	TRBJ2-7	TGTGCCAGCAGCCAAGTCCGCGAGCAGTACTTC	CASSQVREQYF
TRBV7-6	NA	NA	TRBJ1-1	TGTGCCAGCAGCTTAAATCCGCAGGGGGAAGCTTTCTTT	CASSLNPQGEAFF
TRBV10-1	NA	TRBD1	TRBJ2-2	TGCGCCAGCAGGGATGACAGGGTGGGGCACCGGGGAGCTGTTTTT	CASRDDRVGHRGAVF
TRBV3-1/TRBV3-2	NA	TRBD2	TRBJ2-7	TGTGCCAGCAGCCTGGGCGGGGGGCCCTACGAGCAGTACTTC	CASSLGGGPYEQYF
TRBV6-1	NA	NA	TRBJ1-4	TGTGCCAGCAGTGAACAAAAGGGGGTCAATGAAAAACTGTTTTTT	CASSEQKGVNEKLFF
TRBV15	NA	NA	TRBJ1-2	TGTGCCACCAGCAGAGTGGCAGGCGCTTCTAACTATGGCTACACCTTC	CATSRVAGASNYGYTF
TRBV18	NA	TRBD1	TRBJ2-3	TGTGCCAGCTCACCACCGGTCAGGGGGTCATCAGGGACGCAGTATTTT	CASSPPVRGSSGTQYF
TRBV6-5	once	TRBD1	TRBJ1-3	TGTGCCAGCAGTTCTACGACAGGGGTTGGAGGAAACACCATATATTTT	CASSSTTGVGGNTIYF
TRBV5-6	once	TRBD2	TRBJ2-5	TGTGCCAGCAGCCCGGGACTAGCCGAGACCCAGTACTTC	CASSPGLAETQYF
TRBV7-2	NA	TRBD2	TRBJ2-3	TGTGCCAGCAGTAGCGGGGGGGCTTCAGATACGCAGTATTTT	CASSSGGASDTQYF
TRBV9	few	TRBD2	TRBJ2-1	TGTGCCAGCAGCTCTCGGACTAGCGGGGTTGGGGAGCAGTTCTTC	CASSSRTSGVGEQFF
TRBV7-2	few	NA	TRBJ2-3	TGTGCCAGCAGCTTAGGAGGGGCGGGAAGCACAGATACGCAGTATTTT	CASSLGGAGSTDTQYF
TRBV24-1	NA	NA	TRBJ1-2	TGTGCCACCAGTGACCCTAGCGGCTACACCTTC	CATSDPSGYTF
TRBV5-4	NA	TRBD2	TRBJ2-5	TGTGCCAGCAGCTTGGTAGCGGGGGGGCCAGAGACCCAGTACTTC	CASSLVAGGPETQYF
TRBV20-1	NA	NA	TRBJ1-4	TGCAGTGCTAGTCCGGAGACTAATGAAAAACTGTTTTTT	CSASPETNEKLFF
TRBV6-4	NA	NA	TRBJ2-1	TGTGCCAGCAAAAGGGACACCTCGGCGAATACCAATGAGCAGTTCTTC	CASKRDTSANTNEQFF
TRBV5-6	NA	NA	TRBJ1-4	TGTGCCAGCAGCCTGAGGGCAAGTGAAAAACTGTTTTTT	CASSLRASEKLFF
TRBV19	few	NA	TRBJ2-3	TGTGCCAGTAGTCTTAGCGGCACAGATACGCAGTATTTT	CASSLSGTDTQYF
TRBV3-1/TRBV3-2	NA	NA	TRBJ2-5	TGTGCCAGCAGTCTCCTGGACTTGTGGCAGACCCAGTACTTC	CASSLLDLWQTQYF
TRBV12-3/TRBV12-4	NA	NA	TRBJ1-6	TGTGCCAGCAGACGCAGGGATTACTCACCCCTCCACTTT	CASRRRDYSPLHF
TRBV9	NA	NA	TRBJ1-1	TGTGCCAGCAGCGTAGACCCGGACGGGGACACTGAAGCTTTCTTT	CASSVDPDGDTEAFF
TRBV23-1	NA	NA	TRBJ1-2	TGCGCCAGCAGACCAGGGTATGGCTACACCTTC	CASRPGYGYTF
TRBV5-6	NA	NA	TRBJ1-1	TGTGCCAGCAGCGACGTGTGGGCAGCAAGGAACACTGAAGCTTTCTTT	CASSDVWAARNTEAFF
TRBV7-8	NA	TRBD1	TRBJ2-3	TGTGCCAGCAGCACCGACAGGGACACAGATACGCAGTATTTT	CASSTDRDTDTQYF
TRBV7-3	NA	TRBD2	TRBJ2-7	TGTGCCAGCAGCATCTCCGGGACTAGCTTAAACGAGCAGTACTTC	CASSISGTSLNEQYF